This T cell receptor (beta chain) is drawn from a study of T cells in Graves' hyperthyroidism and ophthalmopathy. The study, taken as a whole, reports: The blood repertoire included most of the expanded thyroid clonotypes above 0.001.

Template material for amplifying TCR beta CDR3 regions consisted of RNA transcripts. Carried out on the TCR CDR3, a first-round RT-PCR used the HTBI primer set. A single record per CDR3 protein comes from TCRdb applying MiXCR to the multiplex PCR reads. The sample has 340,000 or so distinct CDR3 sequences; roughly 15% are singletons. With respect to this clonotype: Its antigen is undetermined. One end of the junction does not line up with germline, which may come from a read error.

This CDR3 is built from 16 residues. CDR1 SNHLY and CDR2 FYNNEI come from the germline V gene. This sequence joins TRBV2 and TRBJ2-2, with TRBD2 matching over 11 bases. Material for sequencing was blood. The TCR was taken from a man in his thirties or forties with Graves' hyperthyroidism. The CDR3, as DNA: TGTGCCAGCAGAGAAGGACTAGCGGGTGGAGTCGGGGAGCTGTTTTTT. Encoded protein: CASREGLAGGVGELFF.